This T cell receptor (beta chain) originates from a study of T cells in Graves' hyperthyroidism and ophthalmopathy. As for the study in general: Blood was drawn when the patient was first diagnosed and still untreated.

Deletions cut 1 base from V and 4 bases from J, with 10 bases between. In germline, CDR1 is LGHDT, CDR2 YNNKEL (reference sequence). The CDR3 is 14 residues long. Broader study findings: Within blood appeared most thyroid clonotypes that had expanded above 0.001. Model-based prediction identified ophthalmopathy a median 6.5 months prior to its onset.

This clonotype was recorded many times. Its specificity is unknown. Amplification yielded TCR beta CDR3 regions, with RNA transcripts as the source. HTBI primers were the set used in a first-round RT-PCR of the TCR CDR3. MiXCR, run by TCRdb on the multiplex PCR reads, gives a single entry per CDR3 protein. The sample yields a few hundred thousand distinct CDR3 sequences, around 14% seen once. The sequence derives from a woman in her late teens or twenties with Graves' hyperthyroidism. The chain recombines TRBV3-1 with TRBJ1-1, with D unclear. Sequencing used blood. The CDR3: CASSQVITPTEAFF. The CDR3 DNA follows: TGTGCCAGCAGCCAAGTGATCACGCCCACTGAAGCTTTCTTT.